Listed below are T cell receptor beta chains from one sample, sequenced in a study of shared clonotypes between healthy human individuals. Assay used: immunoSEQ multiplex PCR; TCRdb lists only in-frame clones, some missing. The profile covers roughly 1,500,000 clones, with 98% to 99% appearing a single time and around 0.38% taken by the ten largest. The sequenced sample was naive CD4+ T cells sorted from blood. The receptor source for this set is a man aged 25-45 years in good health. Each CDR3 is given with its conserved first and last residue. Fields, in order: clone size, D gene, V gene, J gene, CDR3 protein, CDR3 DNA. A D gene is named only where the DNA matches it firmly. Part of the rows lack a size; the others show once, few, many or a class for expanded clones.

abundance: NA; d_gene: NA; v_gene: TRBV27; j_gene: TRBJ2-7; CDR3aa: CASSLSASVHEQYF; CDR3nt: TGTGCCAGCAGTTTATCGGCTAGCGTCCACGAGCAGTACTTC
abundance: once; d_gene: TRBD1; v_gene: TRBV5-1; j_gene: TRBJ1-4; CDR3aa: CASSSTSGTGNEKLFF; CDR3nt: TGCGCCAGCAGCTCGACCTCTGGGACAGGGAATGAAAAACTGTTTTTT
abundance: NA; d_gene: NA; v_gene: TRBV10-3; j_gene: TRBJ2-1; CDR3aa: CAIRTKSTLDNEQFF; CDR3nt: TGTGCCATCAGGACCAAATCCACTCTAGACAATGAGCAGTTCTTC
abundance: NA; d_gene: TRBD2; v_gene: TRBV9; j_gene: TRBJ2-7; CDR3aa: CASSPGLSYEQYF; CDR3nt: TGTGCCAGCAGCCCGGGACTATCCTACGAGCAGTACTTC
abundance: NA; d_gene: TRBD2; v_gene: TRBV18; j_gene: TRBJ2-7; CDR3aa: CASSPPFGSGSPEQYF; CDR3nt: TGTGCCAGCTCACCACCCTTTGGTAGCGGGAGCCCCGAGCAGTACTTC
abundance: NA; d_gene: NA; v_gene: TRBV18; j_gene: TRBJ2-5; CDR3aa: CASSQSGGETQYF; CDR3nt: TGTGCCAGCTCGCAGTCTGGGGGAGAGACCCAGTACTTC
abundance: NA; d_gene: NA; v_gene: TRBV5-1; j_gene: TRBJ2-5; CDR3aa: CASSPDSDVGTQYF; CDR3nt: TGCGCCAGCAGCCCAGACTCGGACGTGGGGACCCAGTACTTC
abundance: NA; d_gene: NA; v_gene: TRBV5-6; j_gene: TRBJ2-1; CDR3aa: CASGLPRSSYNEQFF; CDR3nt: TGTGCCAGCGGGCTGCCTAGGAGCTCCTACAATGAGCAGTTCTTC
abundance: once; d_gene: NA; v_gene: TRBV18; j_gene: TRBJ2-6; CDR3aa: CASSPGVVGANVLTF; CDR3nt: TGTGCCAGCTCACCAGGGGTGGTGGGGGCCAACGTCCTGACTTTC
abundance: NA; d_gene: TRBD2; v_gene: TRBV5-5; j_gene: TRBJ2-5; CDR3aa: CASSSRGPGLAGKETQYF; CDR3nt: TGTGCCAGCAGCTCCCGGGGACCTGGACTAGCGGGAAAAGAGACCCAGTACTTC
abundance: NA; d_gene: TRBD2; v_gene: TRBV6-1; j_gene: TRBJ2-2; CDR3aa: CASKFPSGNTGELFF; CDR3nt: TGTGCCAGCAAGTTTCCTAGCGGGAACACCGGGGAGCTGTTTTTT
abundance: NA; d_gene: TRBD2; v_gene: TRBV5-1; j_gene: TRBJ2-1; CDR3aa: CASELGLAGSISYNEQFF; CDR3nt: TGCGCCAGCGAACTGGGGCTAGCGGGATCAATCTCCTACAATGAGCAGTTCTTC
abundance: NA; d_gene: NA; v_gene: TRBV5-1; j_gene: TRBJ2-6; CDR3aa: CASSVPTASGANVLTF; CDR3nt: TGCGCCAGCAGCGTGCCCACAGCGTCTGGGGCCAACGTCCTGACTTTC
abundance: NA; d_gene: NA; v_gene: TRBV19; j_gene: TRBJ2-1; CDR3aa: CASSPFTNPYNEQFF; CDR3nt: TGTGCCAGTAGTCCCTTTACTAACCCTTACAATGAGCAGTTCTTC
abundance: NA; d_gene: NA; v_gene: TRBV4-1; j_gene: TRBJ1-2; CDR3aa: CASSPHPNRVDYGYTF; CDR3nt: TGCGCCAGCAGCCCACACCCCAACAGGGTCGACTATGGCTACACCTTC
abundance: NA; d_gene: NA; v_gene: TRBV25-1; j_gene: TRBJ1-5; CDR3aa: CAIHQPQHF; CDR3nt: TGTGCCATACATCAGCCCCAGCATTTT
abundance: NA; d_gene: TRBD1; v_gene: TRBV7-2; j_gene: TRBJ2-3; CDR3aa: CASSLGGTVFTDTQYF; CDR3nt: TGTGCCAGCAGCTTAGGTGGGACAGTATTCACAGATACGCAGTATTTT
abundance: NA; d_gene: TRBD2; v_gene: TRBV2; j_gene: TRBJ2-3; CDR3aa: CASSVTASGSTDTQYF; CDR3nt: TGTGCCAGCAGTGTCACGGCTAGCGGAAGCACAGATACGCAGTATTTT